The source of this T cell receptor (beta chain) is a study of OX40 agonist ivuxolimab in advanced cancers. The overall study: Prior anti-PD-1, anti-PD-L1 or anti-CTLA-4 therapy did not bar entry, and more than 35% had some. Partial responses occurred in Three dose-escalation patients, one with hepatocellular carcinoma and two with cutaneous melanoma.

Study conclusions and caveats: With doses of 0.1 to 3.0 mg/kg, CD4+ and CD8+ blood T cells had undergone clonal expansion by week 6.

About this clone itself: As yet, its antigen is unknown.

The CDR3 runs to 15 residues. The germline CDR1 and CDR2 sequences are SGHAT and FQDESV (reference sequence). Trimming at V came to 5 bases and at J to 2 bases, leaving 4 bases not matched to a gene. Blood samples were obtained at baseline, cycle 4 day 1, and cycle 7 day 1. The repertoire was sequenced with immunoSEQ multiplex PCR; TCRdb's copy has only in-frame clones and lacks some. The sample has tens of thousands of clones, 91% seen once; the top ten hold 13% to 15%. The V gene is TRBV11-1, the J gene TRBJ2-3; 10 bases align to TRBD2. The sequencing used CD4+ or CD8+ T cells sorted from blood, collected in a trial of the OX40 agonist ivuxolimab. The receptor was derived from an adult with an advanced solid tumor such as melanoma, head and neck, liver or kidney cancer. The CDR3 DNA reads TGTGCCAGCAGCCCGCTAGCGGGGGTCACAGATACGCAGTATTTT. It yields the protein CASSPLAGVTDTQYF.